Given below is one T cell receptor beta chain in context. This entry is derived from a study of blood T cell repertoires in COVID-19. Sequencing used immunoSEQ multiplex PCR; TCRdb keeps in-frame clones, though not all of them. In the table there are 65,000 to 85,000 clones, 70% to 75% of which are singletons. The CDR3 consists of 14 residues. Germline-derived CDR1 and CDR2 are LNHDA and SQIVND (reference sequence). V was trimmed by 2 bases and J by 4 bases, leaving 9 bases between them. The source is a man in his fifties or sixties with active or convalescent COVID-19. Sequenced sample: peripheral blood. This chain links TRBV19 with TRBJ2-1; D might be TRBD2 (6 bases). CDR3 bases: TGTGCCAGTAGTATATCGGCGGGATACAATGAGCAGTTCTTC. Protein sequence: CASSISAGYNEQFF.